This T cell receptor (beta chain) appears in the sequencing data of a study of blood T cell repertoires in COVID-19. Repertoires were generated with immunoSEQ multiplex PCR, while TCRdb's copy carries only in-frame clones and drops some. The sample records 150,000 to 200,000 clones, just under 95% being singletons. This CDR3 spans 12 amino acids. CDR1 is SQVTM and CDR2 is ANQGSEA in the germline V gene. The V end was cut by 6 bases, the J end by 7 bases, with 13 bases between. The V and J genes are TRBV29-1 and TRBJ2-1, with a tentative D call TRBD1 (5 bases). Input material: peripheral blood. This clonotype originated in a woman between 45 and 65 years old with acute or convalescent COVID-19. The CDR3 loop is CSVARARNEQFF. The CDR3 coding sequence is TGCAGCGTGGCCAGGGCTCGGAATGAGCAGTTCTTC.